Following are 31 T cell receptor beta chains from one sample sequenced in a study of OX40 agonist ivuxolimab in advanced cancers. Repertoires were generated with immunoSEQ multiplex PCR, while TCRdb's copy carries only in-frame clones and drops some. The repertoire holds tens of thousands of clones, with roughly 85% as singletons. The specimen comprised CD4+ or CD8+ T cells sorted from blood, sampled in a trial of the OX40 agonist ivuxolimab. The receptors derive from an adult with an advanced solid tumor such as melanoma, head and neck, liver or kidney cancer.

This chain connects TRBV2 to TRBJ2-7; D unresolved. Germline CDR1 reads SNHLY; CDR2 reads FYNNEI. There are 14 residues in the CDR3. With 6 bases removed from V and 5 bases from J, the gap between germline ends came to 17 bases. The DNA of the CDR3 is TGTGCCAGCAGCGCACCGCTTGAGTCTCACGAGCAGTACTTC. Protein product: CASSAPLESHEQYF.

The chain joins TRBV6-6 to TRBJ2-1, with D hard to call. This CDR3 comprises 13 residues. Looked up from germline, CDR1 is MNHNY and CDR2 is SVGAGI (reference sequence). The ends were cut back, 1 base at V and 8 bases at J, with 9 bases in the middle. The CDR3 here is CASSYLGKDEQFF. CDR3 nucleotides: TGTGCCAGCAGTTACTTGGGGAAGGATGAGCAGTTCTTC.

This chain links TRBV27 with TRBJ1-1; maybe TRBD1 (6 bases). V was trimmed by 5 bases and J by 1 base, leaving 14 bases between them. The CDR3 is 15 residues long. Looked up from germline, CDR1 is MNHEY and CDR2 is SMNVEV (reference sequence). CDR3 DNA: TGTGCCAGCAGTCCTGGGACATTTGGGAACACTGAAGCTTTCTTT. Encoded protein: CASSPGTFGNTEAFF.

The chain is built from TRBV7-3 and TRBJ2-2, with unresolved D. CDR1 SGHTA and CDR2 FQGTGA come from the germline V gene. Deletions cut 2 bases from V and 2 bases from J, with 12 bases between. There are 16 residues in the CDR3. CDR3 in amino acids: CASSLDPPENTGELFF. Here the CDR3 DNA reads TGTGCCAGCAGCTTAGACCCCCCCGAAAACACCGGGGAGCTGTTTTTT.

The chain joins TRBV5-1 to TRBJ2-1; 8 bases align to TRBD2. The V gene's germline CDR1 is SGHRS and CDR2 YFSETQ. Trimming cost V 4 bases and J 1 base; bases outside gene matches: 4. This CDR3 contains 15 residues. The CDR3 nucleotides read TGCGCCAGCAGCCTTATAGCGGGGTCCTACAATGAGCAGTTCTTC. The encoded protein is CASSLIAGSYNEQFF.

V and J are TRBV7-9 and TRBJ1-4; D unclear. V lost 5 bases and J 4 bases, leaving 23 bases between the germline ends. Germline V gene data show CDR1 as SEHNR and CDR2 as FQNEAQ (reference sequence). This CDR3 is built from 18 residues. CDR3 loop: CASSATKMVGRDNEKLFF. CDR3 DNA sequence: TGTGCCAGCAGCGCCACAAAAATGGTAGGACGAGATAATGAAAAACTGTTTTTT.

This clone was seen more than once but under ten times. The chain combines TRBV9 with TRBJ2-7; 8 bases are a match to TRBD1. The ends lost 2 bases at V and 0 bases at J; junction bases unmatched: 1. The germline CDR1 and CDR2 sequences are SGDLS and YYNGEE. This CDR3 is 14 amino acids long. In DNA form, the CDR3 reads TGTGCCAGCAGCGTGGGACAGGACTCCTACGAGCAGTACTTC. Its protein is CASSVGQDSYEQYF. The full variable domain, its missing parts supplied by reference TRBV9 and TRBJ2-7, is DSGVTQTPKHLITATGQRVTLRCSPRSGDLSVYWYQQSLDQGLQFLIQYYNGEERAKGNILERFSAQQFPDLHSELNLSSLELGDSALYFCASSVGQDSYEQYFGPGTRLTVT.

The genes are TRBV6-5 and TRBJ1-2, with 9 bases that match TRBD1. This CDR3 has 14 residues. Germline values: CDR1 MNHEY, CDR2 SVGAGI. With V trimmed by 6 bases and J by 4 bases, 6 bases remained unmatched. CDR3 DNA: TGTGCCAGCAGACGTGAACAGGGGGCCTATGGCTACACCTTC. It yields the protein CASRREQGAYGYTF.

The chain recombines TRBV7-9 with TRBJ2-1; 14 bases match TRBD2. There are 17 residues in the CDR3. Germline trimming cut 5 bases from V and 1 base from J; bases unmatched to any gene: 4. Germline V gives CDR1 SEHNR, CDR2 FQNEAQ (reference sequence). Here the CDR3 DNA reads TGTGCCAGCAGCCCTCGACTAGCGGGGGGGTCCTACAATGAGCAGTTCTTC. Encoded protein: CASSPRLAGGSYNEQFF. The entire variable domain, with the rest obtained from reference TRBV7-9 and TRBJ2-1, is as follows: DTGVSQNPRHKITKRGQNVTFRCDPISEHNRLYWYRQTLGQGPEFLTYFQNEAQLEKSRLLSDRFSAERPKGSFSTLEIQRTEQGDSAMYLCASSPRLAGGSYNEQFFGPGTRLTVL.

CDR3 in DNA: TGTGCCAGCAGCGCTGATTCAGGGTTTGGGTACGAGCAGTACTTC. It is translated as CASSADSGFGYEQYF. V usage is TRBV9 and J usage is TRBJ2-7; maybe TRBD1 (5 bases). This CDR3 comprises 15 residues. Germline V CDR1 and CDR2: SGDLS, YYNGEE. Deletions cut 3 bases from V and 4 bases from J, with 17 bases between.

J is TRBJ2-7 and V is TRBV29-1, with TRBD2 identical over 11 bases. This CDR3 spans 13 amino acids. Germline loops: CDR1 SQVTM, CDR2 ANQGSEA. V lost 5 bases to trimming and J lost 7 bases; unmatched junction nucleotides: 7. The CDR3 loop is CSVKTSGRGEQYF. The CDR3, as DNA: TGCAGCGTTAAAACTAGCGGGAGAGGAGAGCAGTACTTC.

In its sample, this clone was seen many times. V gene TRBV9 combines with J gene TRBJ1-1; the D gene is possibly TRBD1 (6 bases). This CDR3 is 15 amino acids long. V was trimmed by 4 bases and J by 5 bases, leaving 18 bases between them. CDR1 and CDR2 (germline): SGDLS, YYNGEE. The chain's CDR3 is CASSTAGGPGTEAFF. As DNA, the CDR3 is TGTGCCAGCAGCACCGCGGGGGGGCCGGGAACTGAAGCTTTCTTT.

This chain uses TRBV5-6 with TRBJ2-2, with 9 nucleotides matching TRBD1. Germline V gene sequence: CDR1 SGHDT, CDR2 YYEEEE. Trimming at V came to 1 base and at J to 5 bases, leaving 6 bases not matched to a gene. The CDR3 has 16 residues. The CDR3 spells CASSLMTGGGTGELFF. CDR3 sequence (DNA): TGTGCCAGCAGCTTGATGACAGGGGGAGGGACCGGGGAGCTGTTTTTT.

This sequence joins TRBV4-3 and TRBJ1-1, with 7 bases lining up with TRBD1. Germline V lookup: CDR1 LGHNA, CDR2 YSLEER. Trimming cost V 4 bases and J 0 bases; bases outside gene matches: 8. The CDR3 is made up of 16 amino acids. CDR3 in DNA: TGCGCCAGCAGCCTCTCCCTGACAGGGTTGAACACTGAAGCTTTCTTT. Translation: CASSLSLTGLNTEAFF.

J is TRBJ2-1 and V is TRBV9; 10 bases align to TRBD2. The CDR3 runs to 15 residues. The J segment lost 6 bases and the V segment lost 4 bases, leaving 7 bases of the junction unmatched. Germline V gene lookup returns CDR1 SGDLS and CDR2 YYNGEE. CDR3 sequence: CASSPERGGLNEQFF. CDR3 bases: TGTGCCAGCAGCCCTGAGCGGGGGGGCCTCAATGAGCAGTTCTTC.

This clone was found many times. The chain links TRBV2 to TRBJ2-7; D is possibly TRBD2 (6 bases). Looked up from germline, CDR1 is SNHLY and CDR2 is FYNNEI. V lost 3 bases and J 3 bases, leaving 12 bases between the germline ends. The CDR3 has 14 residues. The CDR3 nucleotides read TGTGCCAGCAGTGAGGGCGGGACCAACTACGAGCAGTACTTC. It encodes CASSEGGTNYEQYF.

This chain joins TRBV19 and TRBJ2-1, with 8 bases that match TRBD1. The CDR3 covers 13 residues. Germline V lookup: CDR1 LNHDA, CDR2 SQIVND (reference sequence). Unmatched junction bases numbered 2, after V lost 8 bases and J lost 2 bases. Here the CDR3 reads CASEQGAYNEQFF. CDR3 DNA: TGTGCCAGTGAACAGGGGGCCTACAATGAGCAGTTCTTC. Using reference TRBV19 and TRBJ2-1 for the parts outside the CDR3, the full variable domain is DGGITQSPKYLFRKEGQNVTLSCEQNLNHDAMYWYRQDPGQGLRLIYYSQIVNDFQKGDIAEGYSVSREKKESFPLTVTSAQKNPTAFYLCASEQGAYNEQFFGPGTRLTVL.

The chain combines TRBV6-1 with TRBJ2-5; D call uncertain. CDR1 and CDR2 (germline): MNHNS, SASEGT. CDR3 length: 11 residues. V was trimmed by 9 bases and J by 2 bases, leaving 7 bases between them. The CDR3 protein is CASRQQETQYF. CDR3 DNA sequence: TGTGCCAGTCGACAACAAGAGACCCAGTACTTC.

The rearrangement uses TRBV7-2 and TRBJ1-6; no reliable D call. Trimming took 3 bases from V and 8 from J, leaving 17 bases between them. Germline V gene sequence: CDR1 SGHTA, CDR2 FQGNSA. CDR3 length equals 16 residues. In nucleotides, the CDR3 is TGTGCCAGCAGCTTCTTGGAGGGATATAGAGATTCACCCCTCCACTTT. Its translation: CASSFLEGYRDSPLHF.

The V gene is TRBV19, the J gene TRBJ2-4; 7 positions match TRBD2. The CDR3 is 13 residues long. The J segment lost 6 bases and the V segment lost 10 bases, leaving 9 bases of the junction unmatched. Per the germline V gene, CDR1 is LNHDA and CDR2 is SQIVND (reference sequence). The CDR3 loop is CATSSGRGNIQYF. CDR3 nucleotide sequence: TGTGCCACATCCTCAGGGAGGGGAAACATTCAGTACTTC.

In its sample, this clone was seen a few times. The chain couples TRBV4-1 to TRBJ1-4; weak D call: TRBD1 (5 bases). The CDR3 spans 15 residues. Germline values: CDR1 MGHRA, CDR2 YSYEKL. Trimming removed 5 bases at V and 0 bases at J, with 10 bases between. CDR3 coding DNA: TGCGCCAGCAGCTATGGGACCACAACTAATGAAAAACTGTTTTTT. Its translation is CASSYGTTTNEKLFF.

The chain's CDR3 is CASRGQENTEAFF. The CDR3 nucleotides are TGTGCCAGCCGGGGACAGGAGAACACTGAAGCTTTCTTT. The J gene is TRBJ1-1, the V gene TRBV6-4; TRBD1 matches at 8 bases. This CDR3 contains 13 residues. Germline trimming cut 8 bases from V and 1 base from J; bases unmatched to any gene: 3. Per the germline V gene, CDR1 is MRHNA and CDR2 is SNTAGT.

The rearrangement uses TRBV18 and TRBJ2-7, with 8 bases fitting TRBD1. This CDR3 contains 16 residues. Looked up from germline, CDR1 is KGHSH and CDR2 is LQKENI. Losses at the gene ends were 4 bases for V and 3 bases for J; bases not matched to a gene: 11. The CDR3 DNA reads TGTGCCAGCTCACGTACGACAGGGGTCGAGGACTACGAGCAGTACTTC. Translated, it gives CASSRTTGVEDYEQYF.

This chain connects TRBV7-3 to TRBJ1-2; D perhaps matches TRBD1 (6 bases). CDR3 length: 15 residues. Trimming removed 4 bases at V and 6 bases at J, with 18 bases between. CDR1 is SGHTA and CDR2 is FQGTGA in the germline V gene. CDR3 nucleotide sequence: TGTGCCAGCAGCTCAAGGGGGATTTCCGGGGATGGCTACACCTTC. This encodes CASSSRGISGDGYTF. Supplemented by reference TRBV7-3 and TRBJ1-2, the full variable domain reads GAGVSQTPSNKVTEKGKYVELRCDPISGHTALYWYRQSLGQGPEFLIYFQGTGAADDSGLPNDRFFAVRPEGSVSTLKIQRTERGDSAVYLCASSSRGISGDGYTFGSGTRLTVV.

The rearrangement uses TRBV4-1 and TRBJ2-5, with TRBD2 matching over 7 bases. Germline assignment: CDR1 MGHRA and CDR2 YSYEKL. The CDR3 sequence is 12 residues long. V lost 5 bases and J lost 9; bases outside the gene matches: 6. CDR3 protein: CASSSPRGAQYF. Here the CDR3 DNA reads TGCGCCAGCAGCTCCCCTCGGGGGGCCCAGTACTTC.

J is TRBJ2-1 and V is TRBV7-2; 10 bases agree with TRBD1. V was pared by 4 bases and J by 0 bases, with 0 bases of the junction left unmatched. CDR1 and CDR2 from the germline V gene are SGHTA and FQGNSA. The CDR3 totals 15 residues. In DNA form, the CDR3 reads TGTGCCAGCAGCTGGACAGGGGGCTCCTACAATGAGCAGTTCTTC. Translation gives CASSWTGGSYNEQFF.

This clone was detected once. The chain links TRBV6-6 to TRBJ1-6; D gene uncertain. The CDR3 contains 14 residues. CDR1 is MNHNY, CDR2 SVGAGI, per germline (reference sequence). Trimming removed 2 bases at V and 7 bases at J, with 9 bases between. The CDR3 loop is CASSYLEGNSPLHF. The CDR3 DNA follows: TGTGCCAGCAGTTACCTAGAAGGAAATTCACCCCTCCACTTT.

The chain is built from TRBV9 and TRBJ2-2, with D perhaps TRBD1 (6 bases). Trimming stripped 5 bases from V and 5 bases from J, with 22 bases between. This CDR3 has 17 residues. CDR1 SGDLS and CDR2 YYNGEE come from the germline V gene. The CDR3 nucleotides read TGTGCCAGCAGTCCTCTTCTCCGGGACACTGTGACCGGGGAGCTGTTTTTT. Translating it yields CASSPLLRDTVTGELFF.

V usage is TRBV9 and J usage is TRBJ1-1, with 8 bases aligning to TRBD1. CDR3 size: 14 residues. The J segment lost 5 bases and the V segment lost 4 bases, leaving 7 bases of the junction unmatched. CDR1 is SGDLS and CDR2 is YYNGEE in the germline V gene. The CDR3 reads CASSPPGGETEAFF. The CDR3 DNA sequence: TGTGCCAGCAGCCCCCCAGGGGGCGAAACTGAAGCTTTCTTT.

This clone was observed a single time. The V call is TRBV28, the J call TRBJ2-3; D possibly corresponds to TRBD1 (6 bases). The germline V gene encodes CDR1 MDHEN and CDR2 SYDVKM. This CDR3 comprises 15 residues. Deletions cut 2 bases from V and 2 bases from J, with 11 bases between. The CDR3 DNA sequence: TGTGCCAGCAGTTTACCCGACAGGTCCACAGATACGCAGTATTTT. It specifies CASSLPDRSTDTQYF.

The rearrangement links TRBV28 to TRBJ2-3, with D unclear. CDR3 size: 13 residues. Per germline, CDR1 MDHEN and CDR2 SYDVKM. The germline V and J ends were trimmed by 2 bases and 9 bases, with 12 bases remaining between them. This CDR3 is CASSLATLRTQYF. CDR3 bases: TGTGCCAGCAGTTTAGCGACCCTGCGGACGCAGTATTTT. Full variable domain (missing parts from reference TRBV28 and TRBJ2-3): DVKVTQSSRYLVKRTGEKVFLECVQDMDHENMFWYRQDPGLGLRLIYFSYDVKMKEKGDIPEGYSVSREKKERFSLILESASTNQTSMYLCASSLATLRTQYFGPGTRLTVL.